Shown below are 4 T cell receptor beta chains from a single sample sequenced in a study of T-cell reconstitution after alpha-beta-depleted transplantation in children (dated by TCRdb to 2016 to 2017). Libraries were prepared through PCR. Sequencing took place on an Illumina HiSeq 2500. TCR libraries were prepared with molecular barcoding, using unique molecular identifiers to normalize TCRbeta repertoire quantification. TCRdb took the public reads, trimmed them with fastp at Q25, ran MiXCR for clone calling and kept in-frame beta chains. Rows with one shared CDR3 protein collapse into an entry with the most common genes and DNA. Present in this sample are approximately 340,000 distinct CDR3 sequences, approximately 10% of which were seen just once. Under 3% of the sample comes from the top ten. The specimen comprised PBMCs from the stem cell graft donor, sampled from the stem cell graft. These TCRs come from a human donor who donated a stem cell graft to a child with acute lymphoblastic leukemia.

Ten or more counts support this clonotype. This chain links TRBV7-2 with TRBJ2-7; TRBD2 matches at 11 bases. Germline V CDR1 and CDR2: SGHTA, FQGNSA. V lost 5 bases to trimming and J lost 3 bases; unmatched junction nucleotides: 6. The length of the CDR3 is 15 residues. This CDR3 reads CASSRGLAENYEQYF. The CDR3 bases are TGTGCCAGCAGCCGGGGACTAGCGGAAAACTACGAGCAGTACTTC.

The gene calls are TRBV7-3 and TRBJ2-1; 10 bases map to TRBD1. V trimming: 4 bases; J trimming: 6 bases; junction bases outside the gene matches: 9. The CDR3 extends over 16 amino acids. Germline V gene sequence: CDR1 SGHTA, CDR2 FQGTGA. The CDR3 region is CASSSRTGTGVNEQFF. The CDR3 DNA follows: TGTGCCAGCAGCTCCCGTACCGGGACAGGGGTCAATGAGCAGTTCTTC.

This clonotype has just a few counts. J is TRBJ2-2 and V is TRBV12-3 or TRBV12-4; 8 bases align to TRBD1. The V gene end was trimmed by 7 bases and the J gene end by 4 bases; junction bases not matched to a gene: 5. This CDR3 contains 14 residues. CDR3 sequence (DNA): TGTGCCAGCATTTTTGACAGGGGCACCGGGGAGCTGTTTTTT. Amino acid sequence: CASIFDRGTGELFF.

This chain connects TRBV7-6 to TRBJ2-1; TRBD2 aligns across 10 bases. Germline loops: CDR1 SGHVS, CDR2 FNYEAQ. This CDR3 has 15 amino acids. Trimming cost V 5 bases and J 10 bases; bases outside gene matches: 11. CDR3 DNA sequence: TGTGCCAGCAGCCCGAAAGTAGCGGGAGGAGACGAGCAGTTCTTC. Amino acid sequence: CASSPKVAGGDEQFF.